This T cell receptor (beta chain) is drawn from a study of early T cells in non-severe SARS-CoV-2 infection. The CDR3 is 16 amino acids. Trimming removed 4 bases from V and 4 bases from J; junction bases left unmatched: 7. CDR1 and CDR2 from the germline V gene are LGHDT and YNNKEL (reference sequence). TCRdb passed the 5' RACE reads through MiXCR, listing each CDR3 protein once. The sample contains tens of thousands of distinct CDR3 sequences, around 12% of which appear only once. This clonotype was counted between two and nine times. This TCR was sampled from an adult who was a healthcare worker with PCR-confirmed SARS-CoV-2 infection or an uninfected control (not recorded which). The donor label of this sample is uncertain. The sample here was whole blood, taken at baseline. The chain is built from TRBV3-1 and TRBJ2-5, with 12 bases aligning to TRBD2. The CDR3 sequence: CASSRTGLAGIETQYF. CDR3 coding DNA: TGTGCCAGCAGCCGAACGGGACTAGCGGGTATAGAGACCCAGTACTTC.